A selection of T cell receptor beta chains follows, all from one sample in a study of beta chain features in type 1 diabetes. The data were produced by immunoSEQ multiplex PCR, yet TCRdb's version contains in-frame clones alone and is incomplete. This sample yields about 260,000 clones, of which around 21% are seen a single time; around 0.028% belongs to the top ten. Sequenced sample: naive CD4+ T cells from blood. These receptors were collected from a woman aged 40 to 49 with type 1 diabetes. The conserved cysteine and the conserved F or W are not part of the CDR3 here.

J	V	CDR3
TRBJ2-3	TRBV10-3	ASSTSVADTQY
TRBJ2-3	TRBV28	ASSAQGTVSSTDTQY
TRBJ1-1	TRBV25-1	ASSEQGRMNTEAF
TRBJ2-3	TRBV19	ASSMERTDTQY
TRBJ2-2	TRBV30	AWSRSVAGELF
TRBJ2-1	TRBV6-6	ASTKTGTGGFNEQF
TRBJ2-3	TRBV9	ASSVAGTGDTQY
TRBJ1-1	TRBV2	ASTWDNSNTEAF
TRBJ1-5	TRBV4-3	ASSQNLGGNNQPQH
TRBJ2-3	TRBV19	ASTNGLVLGTDTQY
TRBJ1-1	TRBV4-3	ASSGQVNTEAF
TRBJ2-7	TRBV19	ASRPRTGLYEQY
TRBJ2-1	TRBV5-1	ASRWQGDNEQF
TRBJ1-6	TRBV4-3	ASSRGEAKDSPLH
TRBJ2-7	TRBV4-3	ASSQDPGGPGEQY
TRBJ2-6	TRBV28	ASSQTSVASVGANVLT
TRBJ1-1	TRBV7-9	ASISPGGPTEAF
TRBJ2-3	TRBV7-9	ASSWDRELTDTQY
TRBJ2-5	TRBV7-2	ASSSGMVGGQETQY
TRBJ2-3	TRBV5-6	ASSLAGGQNTDTQY
TRBJ2-3	TRBV7-8	ASSLGASTDTQY
TRBJ2-3	TRBV30	AWRRQGRDTQY
TRBJ2-7	TRBV19	ASSNRDGVNEQY
TRBJ2-7	TRBV7-2	ASSLGAGGYEQY
TRBJ2-7	TRBV7-9	ASSLGERGGSYEQY
TRBJ2-5	TRBV7-6	ASSYGQVETQY
TRBJ2-1	TRBV7-7	ASSPTSGHNEQF
TRBJ2-1	TRBV5-1	ASLAGRGLDNEQF
TRBJ1-2	TRBV9	ASSTDRWDGYT
TRBJ2-7	TRBV28	ASSPRREGVEQY
TRBJ2-7	TRBV4-3	ASSQDFRASYEQY
TRBJ2-7	TRBV2	ASRRGQGAGWY
TRBJ1-2	TRBV15	ATSRDAGQFNYGYT
TRBJ2-7	TRBV14	ASSQGGYEQY
TRBJ2-5	TRBV29-1	SVSGTSGIGEETQY
TRBJ1-1	TRBV7-9	ASSPQDREAF
TRBJ1-1	TRBV7-2	ASSLAAGQGLEAF
TRBJ2-2	TRBV11-2	ASRGGRSTGELF
TRBJ2-7	TRBV5-1	ASSPRGESSYEQY
TRBJ2-5	TRBV9	ASSGTSGGKTQY
TRBJ2-1	TRBV5-1	ASSFLAGGSYNEQF
TRBJ2-5	TRBV7-9	ASSPAGTEETQY
TRBJ1-2	TRBV29-1	SAARDVPTNYGYT
TRBJ1-1	TRBV5-1	ASSSQGNTEAF
TRBJ2-3	TRBV30	AWSVNLATDTQY
TRBJ2-7	TRBV28	ATRRGGSYEQY
TRBJ2-1	TRBV5-1	ASSSWDLPGALNEQF
TRBJ1-5	TRBV28	ASSNHRSGDGNQPQH
TRBJ1-2	TRBV29-1	SARDSYGYT
TRBJ2-3	TRBV30	AWTAPADTQY
TRBJ2-7	TRBV6-5	ASSENGGDEQY
TRBJ2-1	TRBV7-2	ASSFRESGGEQF
TRBJ1-1	TRBV6-5	ASSYSTLGGGTEAF
TRBJ2-1	TRBV5-6	ASSLQGFGYNEQF
TRBJ2-1	TRBV29-1	SGRDSNEQF
TRBJ1-5	TRBV18	ASSPLGQAGDQPQH
TRBJ1-1	TRBV7-2	ASIFRVNTEAF
TRBJ1-2	TRBV14	ASSRGFNYGYT
TRBJ2-5	TRBV6-1	ASSEEGGKTQY